Below, one T cell receptor beta chain is given with its context. This entry is derived from a study of blood T cell repertoires in COVID-19. Some clones are missing from TCRdb's copy, which holds only in-frame ones; the method was immunoSEQ multiplex PCR. The repertoire holds fewer than 40,000 clones, with around 80% as singletons. The sequence came from a man aged 80 or over with active or convalescent COVID-19. Sequenced: peripheral blood.

CDR3 in amino acids: CAWSLIAGPQHF. Written as DNA, the CDR3 is TGTGCCTGGAGTTTAATAGCGGGGCCCCAGCATTTT. The rearrangement joins TRBV30 to TRBJ1-5, with D unresolved. Germline V gene sequence: CDR1 GTSNPN, CDR2 SVGIG (reference sequence). The CDR3 length is 12 residues. V lost 2 bases, J lost 9 bases, and 11 bases lay in between.